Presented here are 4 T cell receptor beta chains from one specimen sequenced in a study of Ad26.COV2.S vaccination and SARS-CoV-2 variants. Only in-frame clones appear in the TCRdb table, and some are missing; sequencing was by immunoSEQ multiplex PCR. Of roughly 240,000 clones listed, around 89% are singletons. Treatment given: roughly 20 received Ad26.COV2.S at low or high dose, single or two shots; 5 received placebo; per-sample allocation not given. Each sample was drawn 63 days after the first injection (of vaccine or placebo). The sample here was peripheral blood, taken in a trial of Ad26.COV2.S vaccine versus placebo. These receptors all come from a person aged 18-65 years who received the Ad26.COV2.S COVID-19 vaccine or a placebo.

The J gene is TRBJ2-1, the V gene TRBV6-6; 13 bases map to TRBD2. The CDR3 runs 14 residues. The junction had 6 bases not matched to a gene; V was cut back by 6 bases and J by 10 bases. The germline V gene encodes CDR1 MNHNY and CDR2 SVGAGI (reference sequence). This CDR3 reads CASSSRTSGGEQFF. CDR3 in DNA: TGTGCCAGCAGCTCCAGGACTAGCGGGGGAGAGCAGTTCTTC.

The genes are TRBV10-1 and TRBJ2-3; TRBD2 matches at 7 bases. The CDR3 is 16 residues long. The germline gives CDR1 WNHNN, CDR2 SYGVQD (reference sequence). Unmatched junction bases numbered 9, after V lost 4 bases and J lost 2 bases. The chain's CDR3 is CASSGPGEGYTDTQYF. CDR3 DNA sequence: TGCGCCAGCAGTGGGCCCGGGGAGGGTTACACAGATACGCAGTATTTT.

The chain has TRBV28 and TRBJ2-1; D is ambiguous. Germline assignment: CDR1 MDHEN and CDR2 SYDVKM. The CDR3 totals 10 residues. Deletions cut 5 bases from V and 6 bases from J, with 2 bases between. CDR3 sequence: CASSGNEQFF. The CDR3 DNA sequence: TGTGCCAGCAGTGGCAATGAGCAGTTCTTC.

Here the CDR3 reads CASSQELATNEKLFF. CDR3 in DNA: TGTGCCAGCAGCCAAGAGTTAGCAACTAATGAAAAACTGTTTTTT. The chain combines TRBV4-2 with TRBJ1-4; the D is unclear. Germline V lookup: CDR1 LGHNA, CDR2 YNFKEQ. The V end lost 0 bases, the J end lost 0 bases, and 5 bases lay between the germline ends. This CDR3 region has 15 residues.